This TCR beta chain emerged from a study of post-analysis software for immune sequencing data. General observations from the study: Patients carried roughly 5 TRBV segments more frequently than controls did, and TRBV5-6, TRBV5-1 and TRBV20-1 were among them.

With V trimmed by 7 bases and J by 7 bases, 19 bases remained unmatched. This CDR3 comprises 16 residues. The V gene's germline CDR1 is MNHNS and CDR2 SASEGT. Unique molecular identifiers had been added to the TCR beta cDNA libraries. TCRdb ran MiXCR on the PCR reads and lists one entry per CDR3 protein. The table records a few hundred thousand distinct CDR3 sequences, 36% of them present only once. This clonotype came up a few times. Its antigen is still unknown. A single base separates this from a much larger clone, so it may be a read error. Sequencing used blood. The receptor's source is a girl aged 5-17 years with multiple sclerosis. The genes are TRBV6-1 and TRBJ2-7, with 7 bases lining up with TRBD2. The CDR3 DNA reads TGTGCCAGCAACAAAGACGGGAGGTATCAGACTAATGAGCAGTACTTC. This sequence encodes CASNKDGRYQTNEQYF.